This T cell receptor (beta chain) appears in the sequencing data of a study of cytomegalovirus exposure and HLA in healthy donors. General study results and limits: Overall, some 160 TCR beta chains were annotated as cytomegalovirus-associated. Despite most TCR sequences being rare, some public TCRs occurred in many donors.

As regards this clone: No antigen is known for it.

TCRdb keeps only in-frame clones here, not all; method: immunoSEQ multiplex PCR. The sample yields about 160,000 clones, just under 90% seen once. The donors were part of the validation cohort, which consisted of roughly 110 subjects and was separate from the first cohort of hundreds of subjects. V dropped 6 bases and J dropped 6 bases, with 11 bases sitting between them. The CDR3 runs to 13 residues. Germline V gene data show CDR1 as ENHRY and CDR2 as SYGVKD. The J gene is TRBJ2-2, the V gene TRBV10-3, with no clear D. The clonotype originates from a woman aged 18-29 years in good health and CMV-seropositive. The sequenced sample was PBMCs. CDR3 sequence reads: CAISRPGPGELFF. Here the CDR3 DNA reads TGTGCCATCAGCAGACCAGGTCCCGGGGAGCTGTTTTTT.